This T cell receptor (beta chain) was retrieved from a study of cytomegalovirus exposure and HLA in healthy donors (dated by TCRdb to between 2016 and 2019). Regarding the complete study: A later analysis indicated that the 95 to 150 validation repertoires were generated on the platform also employed for the approximately 670 repertoires of the first cohort. Along with the approximately 650-subject first cohort, a separate validation cohort of over a hundred different subjects was used. To predict cytomegalovirus infection status, the study brought together high-throughput TCR immunosequencing, statistical association of individual TCRs with disease status, and machine learning. The aim of the study was to test whether cataloging public T cell receptors could identify signatures of past pathogen exposure. Overall results and qualifications from the work: According to the authors, the approach could potentially be generalized to other disease states and immunological phenotypes. A total of fewer than 200 TCR beta chains were listed by the study as associated with cytomegalovirus. A later analysis lacked HLA typing for the validation cohort, so it scored co-occurrence in that cohort across all 120 repertoires. A few of the identified cytomegalovirus-associated TCR beta chains were confirmed in vitro to be specific for cytomegalovirus antigens. Most TCR sequences were observed very rarely across donors, whereas some public TCRs were present in many individuals. Cytomegalovirus status was reported to be diagnosed by the classifier with high specificity and sensitivity in both the original and validation cohorts. Of the cluster scores, 90% to 95% were above 0 in a later analysis, which found that TCRs clustered in the first cohort also tended to co-occur in the 120 validation repertoires.

V is pared back by 7 bases and J by 8 bases, with 30 bases lying between the germline termini. The CDR3 measures 17 amino acids from cysteine to phenylalanine. Only the CDR3 DNA stays, 51 bases, in frame from base 1. The germline V gene specifies SQVTM as CDR1 and ANQGSEA as CDR2. Donors formed part of the validation cohort, which comprised about 120 subjects and was distinct from the first cohort of under 800 subjects. With respect to this clone: Its antigen target is currently unknown. It has no much larger one-base neighbor in the sample; base qualities were not kept.

The library was generated by the immunoSEQ multiplex PCR assay. As for how the authors treated the data: A statistical classification framework was built to diagnose cytomegalovirus status from the catalog of TCR beta chain sequences. Sourced from immuneACCESS, this table was stored by TCRdb with only in-frame sequences that have V and J called. A share of the clones is absent; for the studies checked, an unresolved V gene accounts for under half, and the remainder has no known explanation. For V, J and clone size, that table is used; D and trimming come from the DNA. Here the sample has some 210,000 clones; 75% to 90% occur a single time. Roughly 6% of the sample rests with the top ten.

The TCR originated in a young woman in good health and CMV-seronegative. The chain joins TRBV29-1 to TRBJ2-1, and TRBD2 may be the D gene, going by 6 matching bases. Sequencing was done on a sample of PBMCs. The DNA sequence is TGCAGCGGCGTGGTTCCTCTACGGGAGCAAGGAGGGGATGAGCAGTTCTTC. Its protein product is CSGVVPLREQGGDEQFF.